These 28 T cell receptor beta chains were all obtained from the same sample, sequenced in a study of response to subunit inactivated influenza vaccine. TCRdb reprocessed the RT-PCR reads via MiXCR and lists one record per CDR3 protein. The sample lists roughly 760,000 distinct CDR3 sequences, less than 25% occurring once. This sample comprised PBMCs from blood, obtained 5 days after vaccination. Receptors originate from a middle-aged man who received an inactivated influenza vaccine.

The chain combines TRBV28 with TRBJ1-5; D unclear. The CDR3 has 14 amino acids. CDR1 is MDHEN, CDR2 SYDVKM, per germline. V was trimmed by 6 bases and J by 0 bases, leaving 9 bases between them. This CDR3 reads CASRPPDSNQPQHF. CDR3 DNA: TGTGCCAGCAGACCGCCAGATAGCAATCAGCCCCAGCATTTT.

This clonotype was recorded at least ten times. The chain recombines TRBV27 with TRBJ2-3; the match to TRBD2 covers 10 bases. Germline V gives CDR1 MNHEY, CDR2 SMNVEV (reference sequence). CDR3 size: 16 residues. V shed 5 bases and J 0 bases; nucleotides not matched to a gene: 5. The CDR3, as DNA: TGTGCCAGCAGTCACCGGACTAGCGGTAGCACAGATACGCAGTATTTT. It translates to CASSHRTSGSTDTQYF.

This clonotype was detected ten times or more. In DNA form, the CDR3 reads TGTGCCAGCCCCCGGGACAGCGGCATAGGCGGGGAGCTGTTTTTT. Translating it yields CASPRDSGIGGELFF. This chain connects TRBV12-3 or TRBV12-4 to TRBJ2-2; 7 positions match TRBD1. V gave up 8 bases and J gave up 7 bases; unmatched junction bases: 13. This CDR3 spans 15 amino acids.

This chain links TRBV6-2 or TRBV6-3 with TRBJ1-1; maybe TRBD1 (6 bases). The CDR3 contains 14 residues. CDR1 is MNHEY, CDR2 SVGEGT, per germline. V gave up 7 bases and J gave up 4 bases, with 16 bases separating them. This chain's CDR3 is CASNALGAGTEAFF. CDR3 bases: TGTGCCAGCAATGCCTTGGGGGCGGGCACTGAAGCTTTCTTT.

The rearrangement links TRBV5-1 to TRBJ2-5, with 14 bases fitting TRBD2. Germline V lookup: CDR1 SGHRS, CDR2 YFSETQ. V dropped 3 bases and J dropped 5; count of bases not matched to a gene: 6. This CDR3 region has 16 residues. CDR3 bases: TGCGCCAGCAGCTGGGGGACTAGCGGGGGAACGGAGACCCAGTACTTC. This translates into CASSWGTSGGTETQYF. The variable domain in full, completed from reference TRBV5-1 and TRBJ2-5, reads KAGVTQTPRYLIKTRGQQVTLSCSPISGHRSVSWYQQTPGQGLQFLFEYFSETQRNKGNFPGRFSGRQFSNSRSEMNVSTLELGDSALYLCASSWGTSGGTETQYFGPGTRLLVL.

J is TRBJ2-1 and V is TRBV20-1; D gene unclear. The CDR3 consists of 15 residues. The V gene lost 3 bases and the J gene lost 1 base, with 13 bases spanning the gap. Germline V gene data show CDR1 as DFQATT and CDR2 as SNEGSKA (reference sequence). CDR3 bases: TGCAGTGCTAGTTCTCCTGGAGAGTCCTACAATGAGCAGTTCTTC. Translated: CSASSPGESYNEQFF.

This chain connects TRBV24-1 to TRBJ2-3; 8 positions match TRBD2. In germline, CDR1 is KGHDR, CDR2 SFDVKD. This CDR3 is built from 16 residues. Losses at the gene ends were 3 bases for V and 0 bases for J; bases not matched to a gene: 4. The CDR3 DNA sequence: TGTGCCACCAGTGATCCTAGCGGGTCTAGCACAGATACGCAGTATTTT. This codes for CATSDPSGSSTDTQYF.

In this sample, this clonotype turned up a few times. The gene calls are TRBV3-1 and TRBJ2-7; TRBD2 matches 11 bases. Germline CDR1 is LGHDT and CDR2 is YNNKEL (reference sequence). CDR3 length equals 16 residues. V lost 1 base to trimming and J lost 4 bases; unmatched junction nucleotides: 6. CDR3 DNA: TGTGCCAGCAGCCAAGGGCTACTAGCGGGGGATTACGAGCAGTACTTC. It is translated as CASSQGLLAGDYEQYF.

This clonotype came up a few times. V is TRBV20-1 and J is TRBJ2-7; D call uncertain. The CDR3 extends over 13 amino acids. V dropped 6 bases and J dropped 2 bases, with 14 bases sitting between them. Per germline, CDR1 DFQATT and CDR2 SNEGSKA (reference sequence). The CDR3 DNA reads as TGCAGTGCGAAGAACCGGAGAACCTACGAGCAGTACTTC. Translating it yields CSAKNRRTYEQYF.

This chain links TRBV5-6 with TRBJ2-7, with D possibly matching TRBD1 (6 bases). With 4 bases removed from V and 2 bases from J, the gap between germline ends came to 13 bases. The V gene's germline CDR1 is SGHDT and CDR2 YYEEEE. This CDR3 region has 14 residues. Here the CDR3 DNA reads TGTGCCAGCAGCAAGTCTGGACAGCCCTACGAGCAGTACTTC. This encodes CASSKSGQPYEQYF.

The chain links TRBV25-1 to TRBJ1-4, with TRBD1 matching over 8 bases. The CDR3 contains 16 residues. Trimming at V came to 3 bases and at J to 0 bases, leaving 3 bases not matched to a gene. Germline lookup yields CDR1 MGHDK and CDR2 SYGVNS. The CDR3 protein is CASSEGQDPTNEKLFF. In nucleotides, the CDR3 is TGTGCCAGCAGTGAGGGACAGGACCCAACTAATGAAAAACTGTTTTTT.

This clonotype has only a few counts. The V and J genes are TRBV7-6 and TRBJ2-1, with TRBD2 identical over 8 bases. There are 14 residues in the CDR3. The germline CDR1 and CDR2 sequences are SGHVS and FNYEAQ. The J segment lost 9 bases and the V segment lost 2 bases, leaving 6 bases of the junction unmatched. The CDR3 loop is CASSLTGGLGEQFF. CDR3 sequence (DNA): TGTGCCAGCAGCTTAACGGGAGGGCTCGGTGAGCAGTTCTTC.

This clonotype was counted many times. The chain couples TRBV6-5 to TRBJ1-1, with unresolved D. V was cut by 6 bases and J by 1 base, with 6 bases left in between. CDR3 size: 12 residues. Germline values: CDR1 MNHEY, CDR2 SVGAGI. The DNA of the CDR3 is TGTGCCAGCAGCCCCGGGAACACTGAAGCTTTCTTT. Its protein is CASSPGNTEAFF.

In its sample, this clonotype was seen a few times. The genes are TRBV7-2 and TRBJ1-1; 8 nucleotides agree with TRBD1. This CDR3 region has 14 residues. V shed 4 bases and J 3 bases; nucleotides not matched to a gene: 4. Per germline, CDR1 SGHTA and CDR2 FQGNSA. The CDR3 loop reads CASSSGGRDTEAFF. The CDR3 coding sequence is TGTGCCAGCAGCTCAGGGGGCCGGGACACTGAAGCTTTCTTT.

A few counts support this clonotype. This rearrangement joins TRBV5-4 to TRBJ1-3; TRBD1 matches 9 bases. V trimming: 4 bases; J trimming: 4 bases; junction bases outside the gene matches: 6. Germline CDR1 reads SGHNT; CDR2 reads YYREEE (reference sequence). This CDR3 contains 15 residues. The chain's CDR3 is CASSLSGTGGNTIYF. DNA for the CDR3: TGTGCCAGCAGCCTCTCAGGGACAGGGGGAAACACCATATATTTT.

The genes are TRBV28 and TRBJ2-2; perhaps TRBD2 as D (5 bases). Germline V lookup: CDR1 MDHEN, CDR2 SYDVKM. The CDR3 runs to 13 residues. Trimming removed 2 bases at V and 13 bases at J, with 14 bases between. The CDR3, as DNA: TGTGCCAGCAGTTTAACTGGAGGACTGGGGCTGTTTTTT. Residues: CASSLTGGLGLFF.

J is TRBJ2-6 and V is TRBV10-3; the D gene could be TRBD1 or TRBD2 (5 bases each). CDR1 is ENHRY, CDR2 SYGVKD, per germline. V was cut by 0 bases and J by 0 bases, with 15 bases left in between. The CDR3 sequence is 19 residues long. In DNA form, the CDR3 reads TGTGCCATCAGTGAGTCTCGAGGGGCCGAATACTCTGGGGCCAACGTCCTGACTTTC. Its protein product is CAISESRGAEYSGANVLTF.

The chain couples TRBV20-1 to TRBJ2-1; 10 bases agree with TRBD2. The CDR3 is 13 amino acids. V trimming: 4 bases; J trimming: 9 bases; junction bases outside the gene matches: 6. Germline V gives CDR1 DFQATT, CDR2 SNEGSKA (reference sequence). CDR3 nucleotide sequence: TGCAGTGCTAAAGCGGGGGGGCTAGGTGAGCAGTTCTTC. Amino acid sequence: CSAKAGGLGEQFF.

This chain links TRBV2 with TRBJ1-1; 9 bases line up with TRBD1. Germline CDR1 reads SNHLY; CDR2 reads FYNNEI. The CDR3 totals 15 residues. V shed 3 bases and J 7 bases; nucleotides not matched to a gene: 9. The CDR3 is CASSDYTGQGLEAFF. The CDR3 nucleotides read TGTGCCAGCAGTGATTACACCGGACAGGGGCTTGAAGCTTTCTTT.

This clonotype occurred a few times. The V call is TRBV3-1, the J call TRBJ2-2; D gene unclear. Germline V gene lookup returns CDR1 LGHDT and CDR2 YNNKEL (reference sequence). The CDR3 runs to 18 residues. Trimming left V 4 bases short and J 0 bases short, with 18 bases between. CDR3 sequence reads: CASSRFSSWDANTGELFF. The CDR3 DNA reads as TGTGCCAGCAGCCGATTTAGTTCCTGGGATGCGAACACCGGGGAGCTGTTTTTT.

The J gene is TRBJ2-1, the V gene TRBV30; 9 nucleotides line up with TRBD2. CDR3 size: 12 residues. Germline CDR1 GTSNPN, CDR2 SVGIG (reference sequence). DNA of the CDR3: TGTGCTGGTAGGGCTAGCGGGATAGAGCAGTTCTTC. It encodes CAGRASGIEQFF.

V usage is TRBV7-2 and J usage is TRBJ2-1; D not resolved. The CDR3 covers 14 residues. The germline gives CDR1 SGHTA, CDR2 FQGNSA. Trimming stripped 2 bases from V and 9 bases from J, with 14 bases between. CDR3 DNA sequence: TGTGCCAGCAGCTTAAATCCCCCAAAATCTGAGCAGTTCTTC. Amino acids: CASSLNPPKSEQFF.

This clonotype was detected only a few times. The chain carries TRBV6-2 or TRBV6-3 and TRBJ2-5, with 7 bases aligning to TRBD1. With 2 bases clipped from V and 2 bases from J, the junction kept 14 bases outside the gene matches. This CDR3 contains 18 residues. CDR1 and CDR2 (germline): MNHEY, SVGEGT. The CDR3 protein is CASSYDWERDSIQETQYF. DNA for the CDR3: TGTGCCAGCAGTTACGATTGGGAACGGGACAGCATACAAGAGACCCAGTACTTC.

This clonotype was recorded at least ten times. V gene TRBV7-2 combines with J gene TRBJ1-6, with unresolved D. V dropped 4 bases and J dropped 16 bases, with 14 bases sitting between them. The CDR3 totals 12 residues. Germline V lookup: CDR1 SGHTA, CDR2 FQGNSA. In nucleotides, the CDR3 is TGTGCCAGCAGCTCGACTGGCTTGTATCTCCACTTT. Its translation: CASSSTGLYLHF. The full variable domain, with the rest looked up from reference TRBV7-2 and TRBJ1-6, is GAGVSQSPSNKVTEKGKDVELRCDPISGHTALYWYRQSLGQGLEFLIYFQGNSAPDKSGLPSDRFSAERTGGSVSTLTIQRTQQEDSAVYLCASSSTGLYLHFGNGTRLTVT.

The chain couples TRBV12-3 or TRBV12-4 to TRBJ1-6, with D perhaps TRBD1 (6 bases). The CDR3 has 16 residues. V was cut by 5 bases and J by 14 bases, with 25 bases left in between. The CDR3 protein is CASSNDRRLYNSALHF. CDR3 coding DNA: TGTGCCAGCAGTAACGACAGGAGACTTTATAATTCGGCCCTCCACTTT.

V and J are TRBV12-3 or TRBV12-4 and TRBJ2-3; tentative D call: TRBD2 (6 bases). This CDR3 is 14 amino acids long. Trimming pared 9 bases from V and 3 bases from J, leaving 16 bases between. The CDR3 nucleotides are TGTGCCAGTAGGGACTCCGGACGTACAGATACGCAGTATTTT. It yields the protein CASRDSGRTDTQYF.

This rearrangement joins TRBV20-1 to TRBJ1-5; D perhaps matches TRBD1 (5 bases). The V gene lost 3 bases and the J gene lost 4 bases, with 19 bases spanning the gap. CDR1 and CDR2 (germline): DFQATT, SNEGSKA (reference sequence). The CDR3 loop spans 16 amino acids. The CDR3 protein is CSARRRGIRDNQPQHF. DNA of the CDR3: TGCAGTGCTAGGAGAAGGGGAATCAGAGATAATCAGCCCCAGCATTTT.

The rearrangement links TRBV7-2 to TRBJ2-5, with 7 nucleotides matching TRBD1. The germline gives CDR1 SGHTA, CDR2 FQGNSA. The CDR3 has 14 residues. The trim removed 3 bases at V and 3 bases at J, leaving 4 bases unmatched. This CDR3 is CASSFGQGEETQYF. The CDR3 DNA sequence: TGTGCCAGCAGCTTCGGGCAGGGGGAAGAGACCCAGTACTTC.